The 12 T cell receptor beta chains reported below all come from one sample, sequenced in a study of a mutant IDH1 vaccine in newly diagnosed glioma. Method: immunoSEQ multiplex PCR; TCRdb's copy keeps in-frame clones and lacks some. The sample includes roughly 30,000 clones, roughly 80% of them seen just once. The time point: week 23, last vaccination. Topical imiquimod was applied with each vaccine dose, which held 300 ug of mutant IDH1 20-mer peptide. These receptors have no identified antigens. The material sequenced was PBMCs, taken from a glioma patient whose treatment included an IDH1 peptide vaccine. The receptors originated from a woman aged 25 to 39 with glioma.

The genes are TRBV30 and TRBJ1-2, with D maybe TRBD1 (6 bases). The germline V gene has CDR1 GTSNPN and CDR2 SVGIG (reference sequence). This CDR3 has 12 amino acids. Trimming pared 4 bases from V and 6 bases from J, leaving 12 bases between. This chain's CDR3 is CAWMRGFHGYTF. In nucleotides, the CDR3 is TGTGCCTGGATGAGGGGGTTCCATGGCTACACCTTC.

V usage is TRBV5-4 and J usage is TRBJ2-6; D uncertain. Germline CDR1 and CDR2: SGHNT and YYREEE (reference sequence). The V and J ends lost 5 bases and 4 bases respectively, with 13 bases between them. The CDR3 has 15 residues. The CDR3 bases are TGTGCCAGCAGATCTTCGGAGACGGGGGCCAACGTCCTGACTTTC. It codes for CASRSSETGANVLTF.

The chain has TRBV5-4 and TRBJ2-7; TRBD1 agrees at 10 bases. The CDR3 contains 14 residues. V lost 3 bases and J lost 1; bases outside the gene matches: 1. Germline V gene sequence: CDR1 SGHNT, CDR2 YYREEE (reference sequence). In nucleotides, the CDR3 is TGTGCCAGCAGCTGGGACAGGGGTTCCTACGAGCAGTACTTC. Encoded protein: CASSWDRGSYEQYF.

This chain uses TRBV10-3 with TRBJ2-1; TRBD2 agrees at 10 bases. The V and J ends lost 0 bases and 0 bases, in that order; junction bases with no gene match: 2. The CDR3 covers 17 residues. Per the germline V gene, CDR1 is ENHRY and CDR2 is SYGVKD. The CDR3 DNA sequence: TGTGCCATCAGTGAGTCTACTAGCGGGGTCTCCTACAATGAGCAGTTCTTC. It encodes CAISESTSGVSYNEQFF.

CDR3 amino acids: CASSEAPGPGETQYF. DNA of the CDR3: TGTGCCAGCAGTGAAGCGCCGGGACCAGGGGAGACCCAGTACTTC. The chain combines TRBV2 with TRBJ2-5; D might be TRBD1 or TRBD2, each matching 5 bases. CDR1 and CDR2 (germline): SNHLY, FYNNEI. V lost 0 bases and J lost 5, with 13 bases in between. This CDR3 is built from 15 residues.

The gene calls are TRBV4-2 and TRBJ2-3, with 7 bases aligning to TRBD2. CDR1 and CDR2 (germline): LGHNA, YNFKEQ. The CDR3 consists of 14 residues. Trimming at V came to 0 bases and at J to 5 bases, leaving 2 bases not matched to a gene. The CDR3 spells CASSQEGRVDTQYF. The DNA for the CDR3 is TGTGCCAGCAGCCAAGAGGGGAGGGTAGATACGCAGTATTTT.

This clone was detected only once. The chain recombines TRBV6-1 with TRBJ2-1; 12 bases line up with TRBD2. Germline values: CDR1 MNHNS, CDR2 SASEGT. The CDR3 has 15 amino acids. Germline trimming cut 6 bases from V and 4 bases from J; bases unmatched to any gene: 4. The CDR3 is CASSAGTSGYNEQFF. DNA for the CDR3: TGTGCCAGCAGCGCCGGGACTAGCGGGTACAATGAGCAGTTCTTC.

This clone appeared once. The gene calls are TRBV5-1 and TRBJ2-2; D is unresolved. The germline CDR1 and CDR2 sequences are SGHRS and YFSETQ. V lost 4 bases and J 6 bases, leaving 16 bases between the germline ends. CDR3 length: 15 amino acids. CDR3 coding DNA: TGCGCCAGCAGCACCCACACCCGTCTTGCCGGGGAGCTGTTTTTT. The encoded protein is CASSTHTRLAGELFF.

This rearrangement joins TRBV5-6 to TRBJ1-6; TRBD1 matches at 9 bases. CDR3 length equals 14 residues. With 7 bases clipped from V and 9 bases from J, the junction kept 8 bases outside the gene matches. Germline V gene sequence: CDR1 SGHDT, CDR2 YYEEEE. The CDR3: CASRSLGQGSPLHF. The CDR3, as DNA: TGTGCCAGCCGATCACTGGGACAGGGTTCACCCCTCCACTTT.

CDR3 region: CAWSGVNMNTEAFF. The CDR3 nucleotides read TGTGCCTGGAGTGGGGTAAACATGAACACTGAAGCTTTCTTT. V is TRBV30 and J is TRBJ1-1; D gene uncertain. Germline V gives CDR1 GTSNPN, CDR2 SVGIG (reference sequence). CDR3 length equals 14 residues. The V and J ends lost 1 base and 0 bases respectively, with 9 bases between them.

Note on this clone: One junction end does not reproduce the germline sequence, and a read error may be involved. V is TRBV5-1 and J is TRBJ2-3, with 9 positions matching TRBD2. This CDR3 region has 14 residues. Germline V gene lookup returns CDR1 SGHRS and CDR2 YFSETQ. This CDR3 is CASRAGTSTDTQYF. In nucleotides, the CDR3 is TGCGCCAGCAGGGCCGGGACTAGCACCGATACGCAGTATTTT.

The chain links TRBV7-9 to TRBJ1-6; 7 nucleotides align to TRBD1. Germline values: CDR1 SEHNR, CDR2 FQNEAQ (reference sequence). V lost 5 bases and J lost 14; bases outside the gene matches: 9. The CDR3 has 13 amino acids. CDR3 residues: CASSTTGDRALHF. The CDR3 nucleotides are TGTGCCAGCAGCACTACAGGGGACCGGGCCCTCCACTTT. Using reference TRBV7-9 and TRBJ1-6 for the parts outside the CDR3, the full variable domain is DTGVSQNPRHKITKRGQNVTFRCDPISEHNRLYWYRQTLGQGPEFLTYFQNEAQLEKSRLLSDRFSAERPKGSFSTLEIQRTEQGDSAMYLCASSTTGDRALHFGNGTRLTVT.